This TCR beta chain was recorded in a study of T cell repertoires in cytomegalovirus infection. Study-level findings and limits: Carriers of CMV plus the relevant HLA were identified by cumulative public TCR beta family frequency.

MiXCR was run by TCRdb on the reads, yielding one entry per CDR3 protein. The table shows roughly 200,000 distinct CDR3 sequences, with 17% occurring only once. This CDR3 is 13 amino acids long. CDR1 DFQATT and CDR2 SNEGSKA come from the germline V gene (reference sequence). Between the trimmed V and J ends, which lost 5 bases and 3 bases, there was a span of 11 bases. In regard to this clonotype: The antigen remains undetermined.

Sequenced material: CD8+ T cells from PBMCs. V gene TRBV20-1 combines with J gene TRBJ2-1; no reliable D call. This TCR was sampled from a human donor in good health (CMV status not recorded). Some clones in this sample may be carry-over from other donors' samples. The CDR3 DNA reads as TGCAGTGCTCCCCCGACCAACTACAATGAGCAGTTCTTC. Translating gives CSAPPTNYNEQFF.